The sequence of this T cell receptor beta chain was determined in a study of T cells after yellow fever vaccination. General study findings and limits: The bulk population could contribute abundant contaminating clonotypes to FACS-sorted repertoires. At under 97% for CD4 and over 80% for CD8, most primary-vaccination clones showed up again after the booster.

Concerning this clonotype: Its antigen is as yet unknown.

One entry per CDR3 protein, called by TCRdb with MiXCR from the 5' RACE reads. Here the sample spans about 340,000 distinct CDR3 sequences, around 3.9% being singletons. Germline loops: CDR1 SQVTM, CDR2 ANQGSEA. The ends were cut back, 8 bases at V and 0 bases at J, with 9 bases in the middle. This CDR3 comprises 12 residues. The sequence came from a man younger than 30 who received the YFV17D yellow fever vaccine. This specimen consisted of PBMCs, obtained 5 days after the yellow fever booster vaccination. V gene TRBV29-1 combines with J gene TRBJ2-3, with a weak D call TRBD1 (6 bases). The DNA of the CDR3 is TGCAGCTACGGACAGAGCACAGATACGCAGTATTTT. Translation: CSYGQSTDTQYF.